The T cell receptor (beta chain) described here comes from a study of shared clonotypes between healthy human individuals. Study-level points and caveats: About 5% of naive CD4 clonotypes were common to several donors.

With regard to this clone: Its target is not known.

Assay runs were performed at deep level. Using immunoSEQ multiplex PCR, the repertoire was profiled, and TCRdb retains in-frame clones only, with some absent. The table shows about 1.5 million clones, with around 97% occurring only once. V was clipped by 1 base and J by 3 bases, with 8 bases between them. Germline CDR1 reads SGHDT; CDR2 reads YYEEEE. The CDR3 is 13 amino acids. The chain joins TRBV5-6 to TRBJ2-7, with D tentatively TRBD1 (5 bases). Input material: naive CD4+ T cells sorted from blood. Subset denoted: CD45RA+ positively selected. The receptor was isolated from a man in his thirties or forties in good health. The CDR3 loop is CASSLTGRYEQYF. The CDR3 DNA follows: TGTGCCAGCAGCTTGACAGGCCGCTACGAGCAGTACTTC. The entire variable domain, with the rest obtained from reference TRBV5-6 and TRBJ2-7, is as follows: DAGVTQSPTHLIKTRGQQVTLRCSPKSGHDTVSWYQQALGQGPQFIFQYYEEEERQRGNFPDRFSGHQFPNYSSELNVNALLLGDSALYLCASSLTGRYEQYFGPGTRLTVT.